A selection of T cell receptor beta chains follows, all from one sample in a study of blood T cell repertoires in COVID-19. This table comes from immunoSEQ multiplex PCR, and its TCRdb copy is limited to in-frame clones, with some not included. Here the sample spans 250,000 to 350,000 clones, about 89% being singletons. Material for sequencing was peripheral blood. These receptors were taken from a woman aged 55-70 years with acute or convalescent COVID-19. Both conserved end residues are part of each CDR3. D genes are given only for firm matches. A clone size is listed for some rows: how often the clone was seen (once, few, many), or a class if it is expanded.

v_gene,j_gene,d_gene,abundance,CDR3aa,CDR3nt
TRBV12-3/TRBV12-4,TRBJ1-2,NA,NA,CASTPPAGYGYTF,TGTGCCAGCACCCCCCCCGCCGGCTATGGCTACACCTTC
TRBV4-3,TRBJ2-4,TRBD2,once,CASSQVGLAGGDLAKNIQYF,TGCGCCAGCAGCCAAGTAGGCCTAGCGGGAGGGGATCTAGCCAAAAACATTCAGTACTTC
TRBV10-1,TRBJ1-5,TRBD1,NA,CASSVGGTGGKRQPQHF,TGCGCCAGCAGTGTGGGGGGGACAGGGGGTAAAAGGCAGCCCCAGCATTTT
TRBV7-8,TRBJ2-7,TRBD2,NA,CASSLGGGTVPYEQYF,TGTGCCAGCAGCTTAGGGGGGGGGACGGTTCCCTACGAGCAGTACTTC
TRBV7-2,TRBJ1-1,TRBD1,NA,CASSPGGAVTEAFF,TGTGCCAGCAGCCCAGGGGGCGCGGTAACTGAAGCTTTCTTT
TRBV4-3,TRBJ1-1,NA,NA,CASSQEGYTEAFF,TGCGCCAGCAGCCAGGAGGGATACACTGAAGCTTTCTTT
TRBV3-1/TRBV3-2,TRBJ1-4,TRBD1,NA,CASGTVNEKLFF,TGTGCCAGCGGGACAGTAAATGAAAAACTGTTTTTT
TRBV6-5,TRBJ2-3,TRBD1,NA,CASRGQGRGPDTQYF,TGTGCCAGCAGGGGACAGGGGCGAGGTCCAGATACGCAGTATTTT
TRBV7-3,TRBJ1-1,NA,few,CASSLTGQNPEAFF,TGTGCCAGCAGCTTAACCGGACAAAACCCTGAAGCTTTCTTT
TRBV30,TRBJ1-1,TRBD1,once,CAWSSTGGGYTEAFF,TGTGCCTGGAGTTCCACAGGGGGCGGGTACACTGAAGCTTTCTTT
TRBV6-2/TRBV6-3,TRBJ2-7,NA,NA,CASSYRQGITYEQYF,TGTGCCAGCAGTTACCGGCAGGGGATCACGTACGAGCAGTACTTC